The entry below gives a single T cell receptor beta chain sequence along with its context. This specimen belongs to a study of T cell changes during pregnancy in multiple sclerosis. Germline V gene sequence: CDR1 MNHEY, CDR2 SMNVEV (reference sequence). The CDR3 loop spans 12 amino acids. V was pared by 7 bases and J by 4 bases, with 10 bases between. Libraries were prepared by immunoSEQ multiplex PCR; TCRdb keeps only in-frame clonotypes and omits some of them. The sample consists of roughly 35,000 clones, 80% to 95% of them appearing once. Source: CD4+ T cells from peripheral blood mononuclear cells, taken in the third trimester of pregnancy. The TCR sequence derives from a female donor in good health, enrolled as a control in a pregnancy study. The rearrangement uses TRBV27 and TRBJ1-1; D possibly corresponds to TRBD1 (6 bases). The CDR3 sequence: CASKPRGTEAFF. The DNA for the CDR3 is TGTGCCAGCAAACCCAGGGGCACTGAAGCTTTCTTT.